This T cell receptor (beta chain) was obtained from a study of cytomegalovirus exposure and HLA in healthy donors. The CDR3 sequence is 15 residues long. V lost 1 base, J lost 4 bases, and 12 bases lay in between. Germline assignment: CDR1 SGHNT and CDR2 YYREEE (reference sequence). Study conclusions and caveats: CMV antigen specificity of a few CMV-associated chains was confirmed in vitro.

With respect to this clone: No antigen is known for it.

Some clones are missing from TCRdb's copy, which holds only in-frame ones; the method was immunoSEQ multiplex PCR. In the table there are 150,000 to 200,000 clones, 65% to 90% of which are singletons. The sequence was collected from a woman between 18 and 29 years old in good health and CMV-seronegative. This rearrangement joins TRBV5-4 to TRBJ2-1, with D possibly TRBD1 on 6 matching bases. Material for sequencing was PBMCs. The CDR3 DNA is TGTGCCAGCAGCTTGTTGGTGGGGGCGTACAATGAGCAGTTCTTC. This encodes CASSLLVGAYNEQFF.